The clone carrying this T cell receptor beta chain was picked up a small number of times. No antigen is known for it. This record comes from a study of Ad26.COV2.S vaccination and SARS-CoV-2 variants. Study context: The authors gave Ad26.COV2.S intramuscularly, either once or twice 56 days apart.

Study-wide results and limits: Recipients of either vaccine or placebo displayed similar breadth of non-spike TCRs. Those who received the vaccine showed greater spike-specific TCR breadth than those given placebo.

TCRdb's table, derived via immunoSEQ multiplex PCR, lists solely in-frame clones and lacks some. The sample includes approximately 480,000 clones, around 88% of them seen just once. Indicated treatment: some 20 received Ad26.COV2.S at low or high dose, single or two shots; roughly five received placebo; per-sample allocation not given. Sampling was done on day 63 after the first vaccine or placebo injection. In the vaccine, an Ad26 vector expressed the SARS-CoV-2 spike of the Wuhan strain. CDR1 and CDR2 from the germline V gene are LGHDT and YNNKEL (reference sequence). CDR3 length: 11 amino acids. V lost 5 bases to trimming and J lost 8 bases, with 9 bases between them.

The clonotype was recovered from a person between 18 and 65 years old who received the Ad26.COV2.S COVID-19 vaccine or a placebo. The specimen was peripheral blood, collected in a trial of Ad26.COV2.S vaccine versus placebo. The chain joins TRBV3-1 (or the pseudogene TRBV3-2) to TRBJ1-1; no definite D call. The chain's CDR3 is CASSRAGEAFF. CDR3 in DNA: TGTGCCAGCAGCAGGGCAGGAGAAGCTTTCTTT.